What follows is one T cell receptor (beta chain) and its context. Its antigen remains unknown. This record comes from a study of shared clonotypes between healthy human individuals. On the study more broadly: CD4 naive and CD4 memory each took three plates per donor, while CD8 naive took two and CD8 memory one. Whole-study results and caveats: What limited the represented genetic and exposure-history diversity was the small number of donors.

The authors loaded about 200 ng DNA, 30,000 to 35,000 T cell genomes, into sorted-subset replicate PCRs. Profiling relied on immunoSEQ multiplex PCR, and the TCRdb table lists in-frame clones only, not all of them. The sample gives roughly 2.5 million clones, just over 90% of which show up once; about 0.13% is in the top ten. Sequenced: naive CD4+ T cells sorted from blood. Specified subset: CD45RA+ positively selected. This clonotype originated in a man aged 18 to 30 in good health.

CDR3 in DNA: TGTGCCAGCAGTTCAAACCGGGCTACGCGTGTCACTGAAGCTTTCTTT. It is translated as CASSSNRATRVTEAFF. The genes are TRBV27 and TRBJ1-1; D unclear. Trimming cost V 4 bases and J 4 bases, with 19 bases left between them. Germline V lookup: CDR1 MNHEY, CDR2 SMNVEV (reference sequence). There are 16 residues in the CDR3.